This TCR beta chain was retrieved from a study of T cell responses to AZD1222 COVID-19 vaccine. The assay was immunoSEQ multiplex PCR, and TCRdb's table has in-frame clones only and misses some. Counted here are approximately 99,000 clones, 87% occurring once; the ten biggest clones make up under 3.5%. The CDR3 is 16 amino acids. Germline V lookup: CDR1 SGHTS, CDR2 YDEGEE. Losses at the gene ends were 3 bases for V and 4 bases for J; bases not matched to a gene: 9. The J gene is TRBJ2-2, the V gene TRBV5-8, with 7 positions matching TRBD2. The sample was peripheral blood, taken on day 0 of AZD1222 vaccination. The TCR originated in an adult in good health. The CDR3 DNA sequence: TGTGCCAGCAGCTCAACCCTAGCGGAGCCCACCGGGGAGCTGTTTTTT. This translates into CASSSTLAEPTGELFF.